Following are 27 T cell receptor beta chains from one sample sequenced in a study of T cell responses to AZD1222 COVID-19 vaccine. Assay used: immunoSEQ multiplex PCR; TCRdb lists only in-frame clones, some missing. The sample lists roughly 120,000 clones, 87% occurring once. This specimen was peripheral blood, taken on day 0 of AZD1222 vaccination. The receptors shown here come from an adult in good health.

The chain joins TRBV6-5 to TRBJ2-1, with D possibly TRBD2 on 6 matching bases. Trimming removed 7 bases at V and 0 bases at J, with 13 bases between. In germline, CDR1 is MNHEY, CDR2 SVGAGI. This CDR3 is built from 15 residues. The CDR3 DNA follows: TGTGCCAGCACCCGTGGGGGGAACTCCTACAATGAGCAGTTCTTC. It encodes CASTRGGNSYNEQFF.

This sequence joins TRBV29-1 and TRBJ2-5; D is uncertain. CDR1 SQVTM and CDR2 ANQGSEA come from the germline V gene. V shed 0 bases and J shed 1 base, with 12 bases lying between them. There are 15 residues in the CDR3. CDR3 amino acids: CSVEDTYWGQETQYF. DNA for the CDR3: TGCAGCGTTGAAGACACCTATTGGGGCCAAGAGACCCAGTACTTC.

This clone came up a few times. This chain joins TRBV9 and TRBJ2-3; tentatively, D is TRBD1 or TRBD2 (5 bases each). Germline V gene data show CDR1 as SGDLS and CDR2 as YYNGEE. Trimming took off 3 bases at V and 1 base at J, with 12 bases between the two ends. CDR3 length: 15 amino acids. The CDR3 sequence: CASSGPRDGTDTQYF. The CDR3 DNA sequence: TGTGCCAGCAGCGGGCCTCGGGACGGCACAGATACGCAGTATTTT.

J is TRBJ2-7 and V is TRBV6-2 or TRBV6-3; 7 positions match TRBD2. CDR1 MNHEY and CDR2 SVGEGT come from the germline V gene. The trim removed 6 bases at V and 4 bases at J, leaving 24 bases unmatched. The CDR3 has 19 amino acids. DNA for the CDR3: TGTGCCAGCAGCCCCCTTGAAAGGGGCGAGCTAGCGGACGAATACGAGCAGTACTTC. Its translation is CASSPLERGELADEYEQYF.

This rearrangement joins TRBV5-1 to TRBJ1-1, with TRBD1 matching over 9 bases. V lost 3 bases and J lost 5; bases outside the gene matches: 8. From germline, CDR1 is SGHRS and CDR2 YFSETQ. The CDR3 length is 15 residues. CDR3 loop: CASSSRTGDGTEAFF. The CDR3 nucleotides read TGCGCCAGCAGCTCGAGGACAGGGGATGGGACTGAAGCTTTCTTT.

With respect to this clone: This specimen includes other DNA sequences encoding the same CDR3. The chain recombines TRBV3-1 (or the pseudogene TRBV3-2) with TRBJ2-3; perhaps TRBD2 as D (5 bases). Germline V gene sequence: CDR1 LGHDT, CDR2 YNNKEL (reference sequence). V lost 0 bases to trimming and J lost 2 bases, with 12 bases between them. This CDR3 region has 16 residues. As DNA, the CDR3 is TGTGCCAGCAGCCAAGATGTCGCGGGCAACACAGATACGCAGTATTTT. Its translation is CASSQDVAGNTDTQYF.

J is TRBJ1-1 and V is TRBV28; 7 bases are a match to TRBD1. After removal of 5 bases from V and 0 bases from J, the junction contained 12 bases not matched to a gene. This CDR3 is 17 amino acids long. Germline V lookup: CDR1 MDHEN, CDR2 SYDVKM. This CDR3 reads CASSPLSGGILNTEAFF. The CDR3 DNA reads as TGTGCCAGCAGTCCACTTTCAGGGGGTATCCTGAACACTGAAGCTTTCTTT.

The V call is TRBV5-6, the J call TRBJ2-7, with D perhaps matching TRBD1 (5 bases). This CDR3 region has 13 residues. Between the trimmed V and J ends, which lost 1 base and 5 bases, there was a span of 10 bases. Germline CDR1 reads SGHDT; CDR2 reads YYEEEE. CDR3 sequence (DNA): TGTGCCAGCAGCTTGAAAGGGGTCGACGAGCAGTACTTC. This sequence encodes CASSLKGVDEQYF.

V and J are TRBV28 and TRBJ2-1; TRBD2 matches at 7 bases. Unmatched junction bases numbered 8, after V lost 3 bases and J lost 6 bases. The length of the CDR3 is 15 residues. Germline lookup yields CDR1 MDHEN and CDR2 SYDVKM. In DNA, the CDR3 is TGTGCCAGCAGTTTTTGGGGGGGTTCGGTCAATGAGCAGTTCTTC. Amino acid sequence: CASSFWGGSVNEQFF.

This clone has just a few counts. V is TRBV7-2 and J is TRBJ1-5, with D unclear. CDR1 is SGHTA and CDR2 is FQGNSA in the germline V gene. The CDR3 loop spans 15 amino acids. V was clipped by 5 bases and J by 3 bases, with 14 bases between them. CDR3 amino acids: CASSPVVGPNQPQHF. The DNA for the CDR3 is TGTGCCAGCAGCCCTGTTGTCGGGCCCAATCAGCCCCAGCATTTT. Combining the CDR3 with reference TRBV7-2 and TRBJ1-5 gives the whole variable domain GAGVSQSPSNKVTEKGKDVELRCDPISGHTALYWYRQSLGQGLEFLIYFQGNSAPDKSGLPSDRFSAERTGGSVSTLTIQRTQQEDSAVYLCASSPVVGPNQPQHFGDGTRLSIL.

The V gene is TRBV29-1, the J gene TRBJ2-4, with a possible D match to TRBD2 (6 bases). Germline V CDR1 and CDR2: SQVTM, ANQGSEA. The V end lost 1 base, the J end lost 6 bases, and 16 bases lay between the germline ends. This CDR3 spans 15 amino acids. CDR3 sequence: CSVEVSGFGGNIQYF. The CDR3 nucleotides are TGCAGCGTTGAAGTCTCGGGATTCGGGGGAAACATTCAGTACTTC.

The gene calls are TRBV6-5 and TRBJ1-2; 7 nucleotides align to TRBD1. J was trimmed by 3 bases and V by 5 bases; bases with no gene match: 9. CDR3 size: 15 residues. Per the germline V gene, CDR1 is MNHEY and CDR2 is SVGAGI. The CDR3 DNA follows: TGTGCCAGCAGTCGTTCGGGAGGGGGCGACTATGGCTACACCTTC. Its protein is CASSRSGGGDYGYTF.

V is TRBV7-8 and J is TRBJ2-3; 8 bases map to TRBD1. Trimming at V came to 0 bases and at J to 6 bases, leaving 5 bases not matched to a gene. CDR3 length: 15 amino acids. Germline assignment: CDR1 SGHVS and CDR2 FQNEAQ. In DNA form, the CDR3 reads TGTGCCAGCAGCTTAGCGGCAGGGGGCAGGGATACGCAGTATTTT. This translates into CASSLAAGGRDTQYF.

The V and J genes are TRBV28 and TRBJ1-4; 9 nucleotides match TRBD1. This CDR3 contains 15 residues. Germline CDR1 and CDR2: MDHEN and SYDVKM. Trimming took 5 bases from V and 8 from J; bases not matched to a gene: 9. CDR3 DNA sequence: TGTGCCAGCAGTGAGAACAGGGGGCAAGACGAAAAACTGTTTTTT. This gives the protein CASSENRGQDEKLFF.

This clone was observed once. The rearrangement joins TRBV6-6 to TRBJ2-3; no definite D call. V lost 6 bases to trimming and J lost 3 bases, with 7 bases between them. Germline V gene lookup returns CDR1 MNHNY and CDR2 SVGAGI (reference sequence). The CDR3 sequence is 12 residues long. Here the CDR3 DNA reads TGTGCCAGCAGACCGGAGACAGATACGCAGTATTTT. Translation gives CASRPETDTQYF.

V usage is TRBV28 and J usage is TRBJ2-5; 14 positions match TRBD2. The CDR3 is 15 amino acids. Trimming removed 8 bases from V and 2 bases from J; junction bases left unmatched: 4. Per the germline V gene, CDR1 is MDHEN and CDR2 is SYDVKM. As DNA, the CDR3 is TGTGCCAGCCTAAGACTAGCGGGAGGGCAAGAGACCCAGTACTTC. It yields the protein CASLRLAGGQETQYF.

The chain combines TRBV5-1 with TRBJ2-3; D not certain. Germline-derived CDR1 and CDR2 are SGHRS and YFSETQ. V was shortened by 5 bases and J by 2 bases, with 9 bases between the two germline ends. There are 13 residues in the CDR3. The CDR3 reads CASRLGITDTQYF. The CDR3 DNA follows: TGCGCCAGCAGGCTAGGGATCACAGATACGCAGTATTTT.

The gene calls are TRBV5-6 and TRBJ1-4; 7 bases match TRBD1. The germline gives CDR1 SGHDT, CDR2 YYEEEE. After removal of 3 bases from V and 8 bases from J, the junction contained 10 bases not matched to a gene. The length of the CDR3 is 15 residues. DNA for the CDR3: TGTGCCAGCAGCTCGATTACAGGGGCATACGAAAAACTGTTTTTT. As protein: CASSSITGAYEKLFF.

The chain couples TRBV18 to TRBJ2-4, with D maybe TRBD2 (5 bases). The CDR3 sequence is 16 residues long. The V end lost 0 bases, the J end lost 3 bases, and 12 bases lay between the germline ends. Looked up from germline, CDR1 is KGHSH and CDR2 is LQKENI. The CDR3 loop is CASSPPGKSGKNIQYF. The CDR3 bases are TGTGCCAGCTCACCACCGGGAAAAAGCGGCAAAAACATTCAGTACTTC.

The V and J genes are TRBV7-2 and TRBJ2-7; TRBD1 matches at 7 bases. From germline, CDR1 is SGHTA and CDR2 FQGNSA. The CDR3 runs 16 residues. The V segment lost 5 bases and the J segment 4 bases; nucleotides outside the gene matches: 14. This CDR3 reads CASSQLGGVSGYEQYF. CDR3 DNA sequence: TGTGCCAGCAGCCAGTTAGGGGGCGTCTCCGGTTACGAGCAGTACTTC.

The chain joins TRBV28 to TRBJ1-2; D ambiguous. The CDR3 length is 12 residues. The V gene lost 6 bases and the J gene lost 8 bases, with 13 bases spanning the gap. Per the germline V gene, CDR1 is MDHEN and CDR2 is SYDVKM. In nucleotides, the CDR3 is TGTGCCAGCAGGGGTGGTGTTGTGGGCTACACCTTC. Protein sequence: CASRGGVVGYTF.

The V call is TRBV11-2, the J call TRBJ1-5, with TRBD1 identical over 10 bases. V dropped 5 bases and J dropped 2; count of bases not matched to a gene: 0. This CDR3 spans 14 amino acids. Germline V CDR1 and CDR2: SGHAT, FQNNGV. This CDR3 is CASSGQGGNQPQHF. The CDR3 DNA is TGTGCCAGCAGCGGACAGGGGGGCAATCAGCCCCAGCATTTT.

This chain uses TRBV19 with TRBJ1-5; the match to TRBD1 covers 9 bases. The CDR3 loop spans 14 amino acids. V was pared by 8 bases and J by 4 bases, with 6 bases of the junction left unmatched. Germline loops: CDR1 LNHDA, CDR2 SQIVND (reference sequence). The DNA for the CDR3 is TGTGCCAGTCTCAGACAGGGGGAAAATCAGCCCCAGCATTTT. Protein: CASLRQGENQPQHF. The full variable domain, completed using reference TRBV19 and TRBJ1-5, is DGGITQSPKYLFRKEGQNVTLSCEQNLNHDAMYWYRQDPGQGLRLIYYSQIVNDFQKGDIAEGYSVSREKKESFPLTVTSAQKNPTAFYLCASLRQGENQPQHFGDGTRLSIL.

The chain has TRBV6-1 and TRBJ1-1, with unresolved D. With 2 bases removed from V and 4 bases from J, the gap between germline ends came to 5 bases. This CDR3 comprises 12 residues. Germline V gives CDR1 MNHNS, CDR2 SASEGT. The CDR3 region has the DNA TGTGCCAGCAGTGAAACCCGCACTGAAGCTTTCTTT. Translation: CASSETRTEAFF.

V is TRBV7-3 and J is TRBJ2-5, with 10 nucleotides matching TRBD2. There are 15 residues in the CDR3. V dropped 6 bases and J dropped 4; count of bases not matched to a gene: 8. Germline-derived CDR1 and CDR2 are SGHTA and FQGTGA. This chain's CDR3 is CASSGSGGALETQYF. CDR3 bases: TGTGCCAGCAGTGGAAGCGGGGGGGCCCTAGAGACCCAGTACTTC.

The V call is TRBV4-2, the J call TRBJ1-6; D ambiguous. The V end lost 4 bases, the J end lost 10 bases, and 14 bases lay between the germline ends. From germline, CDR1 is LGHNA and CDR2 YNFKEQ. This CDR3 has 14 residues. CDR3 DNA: TGTGCCAGCAGCCTCGGGGATCTCGCGTCACCCCTCCACTTT. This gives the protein CASSLGDLASPLHF.

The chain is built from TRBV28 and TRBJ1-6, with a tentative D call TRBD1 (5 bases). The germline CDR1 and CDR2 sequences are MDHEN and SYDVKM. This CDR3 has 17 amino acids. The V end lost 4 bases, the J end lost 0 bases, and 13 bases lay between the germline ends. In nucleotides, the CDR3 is TGTGCCAGCAGTTCTTCCGCAGGGAGCTCCTATAATTCACCCCTCCACTTT. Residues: CASSSSAGSSYNSPLHF.